This TCR beta chain was found in a study of long-term antiretroviral therapy in people with HIV (dated by TCRdb to between 2021 and 2024). Describing the broader study: Collection of the earliest samples took place about a decade ahead of the 2015 WHO recommendation for immediate ART, at a time when ART was typically delayed until CD4 counts fell. No cross-contamination during QIAcube processing was seen in test extractions of a monoclonal T-cell line run alongside a few dozen polyclonal samples. A total of over 150 cryopreserved PBMC samples came from 25 to 35 adults with confirmed HIV infection and were collected serially over a mean of roughly six years (range 1-12). About 35% of the 30 participants with HIV were female. This retrospective serial study examined whether starting ART and sustained HIV suppression were associated with changes in the composition and diversity of the TRB repertoire in peripheral blood.

Concerning this clone itself: Its antigen is unknown. Per-nucleotide qualities are absent, and no much larger clonotype sits a single base away.

Sequencing of the TRB variable region was done with the immunoSEQ hsTCRB v3.0 assay at survey level resolution. A depth of roughly 40,000-50,000 T-cell genomes per sample was targeted for TRB sequencing. An Illumina MiSeq with a v3 150-cycle kit was used to sequence the pooled TRB libraries. The original pipeline was this. Repertoire analysis was performed in R inside a reproducible Nextflow workflow that covered QC, data transformation and analysis. LymphoSeq2, an R package for AIRR-Seq data exploration, was used to implement custom analyses. After excluding several samples that yielded fewer than 5000 total TRB sequences, fewer than 200 HIV repertoires remained for analysis. Among the approximately 180 retained HIV repertoires, 55 to 65 were collected before ART initiation and 120 to 140 were collected after ART initiation. Each repertoire was downsampled to 5000 TRB nucleotide sequences, and summary statistics were averaged across 100 downsampling iterations. The analysis kept only TRB sequences whose CDR3 regions were at least seven amino acids long. Diversity was assessed using a clonality score derived from Shannon entropy and using the Gini coefficient. Repertoire networks linked the top 5000 CDR3 amino acid sequences whenever two sequences differed by an edit distance of one. Antigen specificity groups and MHC restriction were predicted for TRB CDR3 amino acid sequences with GLIPH2. Known CMV, EBV, HIV or tissue antigen associations were flagged by matching CDR3 amino acid sequences against VDJdb and McPAS-TCR. Pre-ART, post-ART and control groups were compared with Wilcoxon signed-rank tests and Holm-Bonferroni correction. This immuneACCESS table, as held by TCRdb, lists in-frame sequences with V and J called but not all clones. Of the missing ones, under half trace to an unresolved V gene in checked studies; the others have no known cause. V, J and clone size are taken as reported in that table, and D and trimming were inferred from the DNA itself. Across this sample there are roughly 15,000 clones, with more than 75% seen only once. Of the sample, approximately 12% falls within the top ten clones.

Inclusion was restricted to participants for whom at least one PBMC sample before ART initiation and at least two post-ART samples were available. All participants with HIV were treated in the United States of America. Before DNA extraction, cryopreserved samples of about 1-10 million PBMC were thawed and washed. At the time of the earliest PBMC sample, participants with HIV were aged between about 23 and 55 years. PBMC samples were contributed by each participant from 1-4 timepoints before ART initiation and 2-8 timepoints after ART initiation, with a median of 7 samples. Serial HIV viral load, CD4+ T-cell count, ART history and demographic data were obtained for every participant. Using a Qiagen kit on a QIAcube, genomic DNA was extracted from unsorted PBMC, with samples processed in batches of 12. Via the germline V gene, CDR1 is MGHRA and CDR2 YSYEKL. Trimmed from V: 2 bases; trimmed from J: 5 bases; junction bases lacking a gene match: 4. From the cysteine through the phenylalanine, the CDR3 covers 14 amino acids. Here the CDR3 DNA is all that survives: 42 bases in frame from base 1.

General findings and caveats noted by the study authors: Because pre-ART samples had limited cell numbers, unsorted PBMC were profiled rather than sorted CD4+ and CD8+ T cells. The samples span the years 2004 to 2017, and the ART regimens used at that time may not be as effective as current regimens. Compared with controls, HIV repertoires had narrower CDR3 length ranges, and the network structure pointed to an antigen-experienced repertoire that shifted only slightly toward naive after ART. Expanded TRB clones identified before ART initiation dominated the repertoire at all time points, although this dominance fluctuated and declined in many PLHIV after ART. Inferences about post-ART repertoire changes were limited because no data were available on ART adherence, viral resistance or therapy changes. Limited PBMC availability meant only the TCR beta chain was sequenced, without alpha chain pairing. Starting ART was linked to a significant rise in TRB diversity, yet even after long-term ART the diversity remained significantly lower than in transplant donor controls.

This TCR was sampled from a man aged 45-65 years with HIV. The chain uses TRBV4-1 and TRBJ1-2, with TRBD1 matching 8 junction bases. The sequences come from unsorted PBMCs, collected 6.9 years after starting antiretroviral therapy. The CDR3 here reads CASSQSDRDYGYTF. Read as DNA, the sequence is TGCGCCAGCAGCCAATCGGACAGGGATTATGGCTACACCTTC.